In this sample, the clone carrying this T cell receptor beta chain turned up once. The data stem from a study of blood T cell repertoires in COVID-19. Study context: Samples representing acute and convalescent COVID-19 were sourced from the United States, Italy and Spain. T cells, B-cell-depleted T cells, or PBMCs provided the cDNA or gDNA that served as material.

There are 15 residues in the CDR3. Germline CDR1 is LGHNA and CDR2 is YSLEER. J was trimmed by 4 bases and V by 0 bases; bases with no gene match: 5. Authors' methods: Amplifying reference gene primers gave estimates of nucleated cell counts. Sequencing was performed with immunoSEQ multiplex PCR; in TCRdb, only in-frame clones are kept and a portion is missing. V, J and clone size are taken as reported in that table, and D and trimming were inferred from the DNA itself. The repertoire has 65,000 to 90,000 clones, around 90% of them found once; the top ten carry around 2.9%. The chain has TRBV4-3 and TRBJ1-2, with 7 bases lining up with TRBD1. This receptor was identified in a woman in her forties or fifties with active or convalescent COVID-19. Material for sequencing was peripheral blood. CDR3 coding DNA: TGCGCCAGCAGCCAAGAAGGAAGGGGGCCCTATGGCTACACCTTC. Protein sequence: CASSQEGRGPYGYTF.